This entry lists 11 T cell receptor beta chains sequenced from one sample in a study of cytomegalovirus exposure and HLA in healthy donors. It was with 60 Vbeta and 13 Jbeta primers that the PCR ran. Data came from immunoSEQ multiplex PCR; TCRdb stores just in-frame clones and leaves some out. This sample has fewer than 100,000 clones, with around 80% found just once. The sample taken for sequencing was PBMCs. The receptors stem from a male donor in good health and CMV-seropositive.

The chain is built from TRBV5-1 and TRBJ2-7; no definite D call. V was shortened by 0 bases and J by 3 bases, with 7 bases between the two germline ends. CDR1 and CDR2 from the germline V gene are SGHRS and YFSETQ. The CDR3 consists of 13 residues. The CDR3: CASSLVPVYEQYF. CDR3 nucleotides: TGCGCCAGCAGCTTGGTCCCAGTCTACGAGCAGTACTTC.

The chain carries TRBV9 and TRBJ2-5; D call uncertain. V shed 7 bases and J shed 4 bases, with 8 bases lying between them. The germline V gene encodes CDR1 SGDLS and CDR2 YYNGEE. The CDR3 loop spans 11 amino acids. The CDR3 DNA is TGTGCCAGCGCCTTAGCAGAGACCCAGTACTTC. This encodes CASALAETQYF.

This clone was seen once. CDR3 amino acids: CASSLWSGATNEKLFF. In nucleotides, the CDR3 is TGTGCCAGCAGCTTGTGGAGCGGCGCAACTAATGAAAAACTGTTTTTT. The chain has TRBV5-6 and TRBJ1-4; D gene uncertain. CDR3 size: 16 residues. V lost 1 base and J 0 bases, leaving 10 bases between the germline ends. CDR1 and CDR2 from the germline V gene are SGHDT and YYEEEE.

The genes are TRBV30 and TRBJ1-1, with 9 bases that match TRBD1. Germline V lookup: CDR1 GTSNPN, CDR2 SVGIG (reference sequence). This CDR3 comprises 12 residues. Unmatched junction bases numbered 1, after V lost 8 bases and J lost 0 bases. CDR3 sequence: CARDRVNTEAFF. The CDR3 nucleotides read TGTGCCCGGGACAGGGTGAACACTGAAGCTTTCTTT.

The genes are TRBV6-1 and TRBJ2-5; 7 bases are shared with TRBD2. This CDR3 comprises 14 residues. With V trimmed by 9 bases and J by 5 bases, 12 bases remained unmatched. The germline V gene encodes CDR1 MNHNS and CDR2 SASEGT. The CDR3 DNA follows: TGTGCCAGTGACTCCGGGGGAGGGCTGGAGACCCAGTACTTC. This sequence encodes CASDSGGGLETQYF.

The chain has TRBV7-9 and TRBJ1-1, with D unresolved. This CDR3 is built from 13 residues. V was pared by 5 bases and J by 0 bases, with 7 bases between. CDR1 SEHNR and CDR2 FQNEAQ come from the germline V gene (reference sequence). The DNA for the CDR3 is TGTGCCAGCAGCGAGTCCATGAACACTGAAGCTTTCTTT. Amino acids: CASSESMNTEAFF.

This clone was seen just once. The chain links TRBV28 to TRBJ1-1, with D tentatively TRBD1 (6 bases). CDR3 length equals 14 residues. Germline V gives CDR1 MDHEN, CDR2 SYDVKM. Trimming removed 3 bases from V and 4 bases from J, with 12 bases in between. The CDR3 DNA follows: TGTGCCAGCAGTTTCGGGGGGGCGCGCACTGAAGCTTTCTTT. Protein: CASSFGGARTEAFF.

The V gene is TRBV7-3, the J gene TRBJ1-2; D unresolved. CDR1 and CDR2 (germline): SGHTA, FQGTGA. V gave up 2 bases and J gave up 7 bases, with 11 bases separating them. This CDR3 contains 13 residues. CDR3 region: CASSLDTAGGYTF. CDR3 nucleotides: TGTGCCAGCAGCTTAGATACAGCTGGTGGCTACACCTTC.

The chain is built from TRBV2 and TRBJ2-5, with D possibly TRBD2 on 6 matching bases. Germline V lookup: CDR1 SNHLY, CDR2 FYNNEI. The V end lost 5 bases, the J end lost 3 bases, and 16 bases lay between the germline ends. The CDR3 loop spans 15 amino acids. The CDR3 is CASSRTRGGEETQYF. The CDR3, as DNA: TGTGCCAGCAGTCGCACTAGGGGCGGGGAAGAGACCCAGTACTTC. Together with reference TRBV2 and TRBJ2-5, the CDR3 gives the full variable domain: EPEVTQTPSHQVTQMGQEVILRCVPISNHLYFYWYRQILGQKVEFLVSFYNNEISEKSEIFDDQFSVERPDGSNFTLKIRSTKLEDSAMYFCASSRTRGGEETQYFGPGTRLLVL.

The chain links TRBV19 to TRBJ2-1; TRBD2 is a possible D gene (5 bases). V was trimmed by 10 bases and J by 6 bases, leaving 13 bases between them. From germline, CDR1 is LNHDA and CDR2 SQIVND (reference sequence). CDR3 length equals 12 residues. CDR3 loop: CATGVVGNEQFF. The CDR3 DNA is TGTGCCACCGGGGTTGTGGGCAATGAGCAGTTCTTC.

The chain couples TRBV7-2 to TRBJ2-2, with TRBD1 as a possible D gene (5 bases). Germline CDR1 reads SGHTA; CDR2 reads FQGNSA. V lost 4 bases and J 4 bases, leaving 10 bases between the germline ends. This CDR3 has 14 residues. The CDR3 protein is CASSSSRGTGELFF. CDR3 nucleotide sequence: TGTGCCAGCAGCTCCTCTAGGGGCACCGGGGAGCTGTTTTTT.